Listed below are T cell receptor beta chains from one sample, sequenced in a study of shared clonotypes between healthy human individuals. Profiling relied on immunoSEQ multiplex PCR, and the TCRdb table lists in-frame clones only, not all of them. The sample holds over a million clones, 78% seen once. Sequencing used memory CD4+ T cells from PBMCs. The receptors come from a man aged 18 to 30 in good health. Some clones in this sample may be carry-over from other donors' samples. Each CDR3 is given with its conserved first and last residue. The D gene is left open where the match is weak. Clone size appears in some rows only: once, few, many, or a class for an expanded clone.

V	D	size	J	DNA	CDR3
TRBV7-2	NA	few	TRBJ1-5	TGTGCCAGCGGCCTACCCCAGCATTTT	CASGLPQHF
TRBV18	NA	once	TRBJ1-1	TGTGCCAGCTCACCAAGACAGGCTGTGAACACTGAAGCTTTCTTT	CASSPRQAVNTEAFF
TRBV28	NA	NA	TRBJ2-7	TGTGCCAGCAGTCCTACGGTACCTGGGAGCGACGAGCAGTACTTC	CASSPTVPGSDEQYF
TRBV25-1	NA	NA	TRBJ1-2	TGTGCCAGCAGTGAATTAGGGGAACACTATGGCTACACCTTC	CASSELGEHYGYTF
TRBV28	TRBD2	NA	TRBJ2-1	TGTGCCAGCAGACCCGGACTAGCGGGAGTTTATGAGCAGTTCTTC	CASRPGLAGVYEQFF
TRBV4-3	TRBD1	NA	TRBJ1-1	TGCGCCAGCAGCCACCCGGGACAGCCGAACACTGAAGCTTTCTTT	CASSHPGQPNTEAFF
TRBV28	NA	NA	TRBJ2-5	TGTGCCAGCAGTTTCTACCGGGAGACCCAGTACTTC	CASSFYRETQYF
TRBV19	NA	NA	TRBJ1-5	TGTGCCAGTAGTATTCAGTCAGGGGATAGCAATCAGCCCCAGCATTTT	CASSIQSGDSNQPQHF
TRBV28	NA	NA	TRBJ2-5	TGTGCCAGCCGCGGACCGCCGTTGGGGACCCAGTACTTC	CASRGPPLGTQYF
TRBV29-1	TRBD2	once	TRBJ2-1	TGCAGCGTCGCACCCGGGACTAGCGGTACCTACAATGAGCAGTTCTTC	CSVAPGTSGTYNEQFF
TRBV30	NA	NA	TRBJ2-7	TGTGCCTGGAGCAGAAACGGTGGGGGGATCGTAAACGAGCAGTACTTC	CAWSRNGGGIVNEQYF
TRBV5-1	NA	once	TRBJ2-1	TGCGCCAGCAGCTTGGAGGCTAGCTACAATGAGCAGTTCTTC	CASSLEASYNEQFF
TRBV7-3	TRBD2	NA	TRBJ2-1	TGTGCCAGCAGCTTACGTAGCGGGAGGGTCATGGGCAATGAGCAGTTCTTC	CASSLRSGRVMGNEQFF
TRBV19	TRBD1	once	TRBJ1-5	TGTGCCAGTAGCCAACAGGGGGGTCAGCCCCAGCATTTT	CASSQQGGQPQHF